The 20 T cell receptor beta chains below were found in one sample sequenced in a study of post-analysis software for immune sequencing data. General study points: Controls had lower frequencies than patients of about five TRBV segments, which included TRBV5-6, TRBV5-1 and TRBV20-1.

Unique molecular identifiers were built into the TCR beta cDNA libraries. TCRdb re-called the PCR reads with MiXCR, one entry per CDR3 protein. Of more than 450,000 distinct CDR3 sequences in the sample, roughly 40% were seen once. Their antigens are not known. The sequenced sample consisted of blood. Every receptor here comes from a girl under 18 with multiple sclerosis.

The rearrangement uses TRBV29-1 and TRBJ1-1; D is perhaps TRBD1 (5 bases). Trimming pared 4 bases from V and 4 bases from J, leaving 31 bases between. The CDR3 has 19 residues. Germline assignment: CDR1 SQVTM and CDR2 ANQGSEA. CDR3 DNA sequence: TGCAGCGTTGTCGGACGGGAATCTCTTGGTAGGGGTAGGGGCACTGAAGCTTTCTTT. Encoded protein: CSVVGRESLGRGRGTEAFF.

The sample holds a few counts of this clonotype. The gene calls are TRBV5-1 and TRBJ1-4; D gene unclear. V was clipped by 4 bases and J by 0 bases, with 10 bases between them. CDR1 and CDR2 (germline): SGHRS, YFSETQ. CDR3 length equals 15 residues. In DNA form, the CDR3 reads TGCGCCAGCAGCCAACAGCACCCAACTAATGAAAAACTGTTTTTT. Amino acid sequence: CASSQQHPTNEKLFF.

In the case of this clonotype: Its ends do not fully match the called genes, so a read error is possible. The V and J genes are TRBV24-1 and TRBJ2-3, with TRBD2 identical over 12 bases. This CDR3 comprises 16 residues. CDR1 and CDR2 (germline): KGHDR, SFDVKD. The CDR3 DNA follows: TGTACCACCAGTGACCTCGGACTAGCGGGATGGGATACGCAGTATTTT. It yields the protein CTTSDLGLAGWDTQYF.

The J gene is TRBJ1-2, the V gene TRBV20-1; perhaps TRBD1 as D (5 bases). There are 17 residues in the CDR3. Trimming stripped 5 bases from V and 6 bases from J, with 28 bases between. Germline V gene lookup returns CDR1 DFQATT and CDR2 SNEGSKA (reference sequence). This CDR3 reads CSAVKVGRYVGVNGYTF. The CDR3 region has the DNA TGCAGTGCTGTTAAGGTGGGGCGTTATGTGGGAGTAAATGGCTACACCTTC.

This clonotype showed up just a few times. The rearrangement uses TRBV29-1 and TRBJ1-2; D may be TRBD1 (6 bases). The CDR3 is 12 amino acids. Germline loops: CDR1 SQVTM, CDR2 ANQGSEA. Trimming removed 0 bases from V and 7 bases from J, with 9 bases in between. CDR3 protein: CSVEEGARGYTF. The CDR3 coding sequence is TGCAGCGTTGAAGAGGGGGCGCGTGGCTACACCTTC.

This clonotype was detected only a few times. This chain joins TRBV6-1 and TRBJ2-1; 8 nucleotides line up with TRBD2. The V gene end was trimmed by 8 bases and the J gene end by 5 bases; junction bases not matched to a gene: 11. Germline V CDR1 and CDR2: MNHNS, SASEGT. CDR3 length: 15 amino acids. In DNA, the CDR3 is TGTGCCAGCGCCAGCTCAAGCGGGAGTCACAATGAGCAGTTCTTC. Its protein is CASASSSGSHNEQFF.

This clonotype was counted between two and nine times. V is TRBV4-2 and J is TRBJ2-4, with 10 bases matching TRBD2. Per the germline V gene, CDR1 is LGHNA and CDR2 is YNFKEQ. The CDR3 is 16 residues long. The trim removed 2 bases at V and 4 bases at J, leaving 5 bases unmatched. The CDR3 protein is CASSQTGTSDKNIQYF. CDR3 in DNA: TGTGCCAGCAGCCAAACCGGGACTAGCGATAAAAACATTCAGTACTTC.

The chain uses TRBV7-8 and TRBJ2-7, with D perhaps matching TRBD1 (6 bases). V was trimmed by 1 base and J by 4 bases, leaving 11 bases between them. The germline V gene encodes CDR1 SGHVS and CDR2 FQNEAQ. The CDR3 extends over 14 amino acids. The CDR3 reads CASSLDRQGYEQYF. CDR3 coding DNA: TGTGCCAGCAGCTTAGATCGGCAGGGGTACGAGCAGTACTTC.

J is TRBJ2-7 and V is TRBV29-1; 7 nucleotides align to TRBD1. Losses at the gene ends were 4 bases for V and 2 bases for J; bases not matched to a gene: 8. The CDR3 extends over 14 amino acids. Germline V lookup: CDR1 SQVTM, CDR2 ANQGSEA. The CDR3 nucleotides are TGCAGCGTTGGCCGCCGGGGACAGACCTACGAGCAGTACTTC. This gives the protein CSVGRRGQTYEQYF.

The chain has TRBV28 and TRBJ2-7; D uncertain. The CDR3 totals 15 residues. V lost 7 bases and J lost 2, with 18 bases in between. Germline CDR1 and CDR2: MDHEN and SYDVKM. This CDR3 reads CASNPPSKGTYEQYF. The CDR3 DNA reads TGTGCCAGCAATCCCCCCTCTAAGGGCACCTACGAGCAGTACTTC.

The V gene is TRBV7-8, the J gene TRBJ2-7; D is undetermined. CDR3 size: 13 residues. V was clipped by 6 bases and J by 2 bases, with 11 bases between them. The germline V gene encodes CDR1 SGHVS and CDR2 FQNEAQ. Here the CDR3 DNA reads TGTGCCAGCAGTGTAGCCGGAACCTACGAGCAGTACTTC. Residues: CASSVAGTYEQYF.

The chain recombines TRBV10-3 with TRBJ2-3, with a possible D match to TRBD1 (6 bases). CDR1 and CDR2 (germline): ENHRY, SYGVKD. The CDR3 contains 12 residues. With 4 bases removed from V and 8 bases from J, the gap between germline ends came to 10 bases. The chain's CDR3 is CAISGDTPTQYF. The CDR3 nucleotides are TGTGCCATCAGTGGGGACACTCCTACGCAGTATTTT.

The CDR3 sequence is CASRSLTGAGELFF. Written as DNA, the CDR3 is TGTGCCAGCAGAAGTCTTACAGGGGCCGGGGAGCTGTTTTTT. This rearrangement joins TRBV7-2 to TRBJ2-2, with 7 bases matching TRBD1. V lost 6 bases and J lost 6; bases outside the gene matches: 7. CDR1 and CDR2 (germline): SGHTA, FQGNSA. The CDR3 consists of 14 residues.

The rearrangement joins TRBV7-2 to TRBJ1-2; D unresolved. Germline lookup yields CDR1 SGHTA and CDR2 FQGNSA. The CDR3 length is 12 residues. The ends were cut back, 6 bases at V and 8 bases at J, with 13 bases in the middle. The CDR3 loop is CASRDGVWGYTF. In nucleotides, the CDR3 is TGTGCCAGCAGGGACGGGGTTTGGGGCTACACCTTC.

This clonotype was counted only a few times. J is TRBJ2-5 and V is TRBV4-1, with 14 bases fitting TRBD2. Germline-derived CDR1 and CDR2 are MGHRA and YSYEKL. J lost 1 base, V lost 4 bases, and 2 bases had no gene match. The CDR3 length is 16 residues. The DNA of the CDR3 is TGCGCCAGCAGCCTCGGGACTAGCGGGAGCCAAGAGACCCAGTACTTC. It is translated as CASSLGTSGSQETQYF.

This clonotype was recorded a few times. This chain links TRBV10-3 with TRBJ2-7, with 14 bases lining up with TRBD2. Trimming removed 5 bases from V and 1 base from J; junction bases left unmatched: 4. The CDR3 covers 16 residues. CDR1 and CDR2 (germline): ENHRY, SYGVKD. CDR3 DNA: TGTGCCATCAGTTCCGGGACTAGCGGGAGTTCCTACGAGCAGTACTTC. Its translation: CAISSGTSGSSYEQYF.

This rearrangement joins TRBV7-9 to TRBJ1-2, with a tentative D call TRBD1 (6 bases). CDR3 length: 14 amino acids. The germline gives CDR1 SEHNR, CDR2 FQNEAQ (reference sequence). V was shortened by 5 bases and J by 7 bases, with 17 bases between the two germline ends. The CDR3, as DNA: TGTGCCAGCAGCGAAAGGTCAGGGGAGAGTGGCTACACCTTC. Amino acid sequence: CASSERSGESGYTF. The complete variable domain, with remaining parts taken from reference TRBV7-9 and TRBJ1-2, reads DTGVSQNPRHKITKRGQNVTFRCDPISEHNRLYWYRQTLGQGPEFLTYFQNEAQLEKSRLLSDRFSAERPKGSFSTLEIQRTEQGDSAMYLCASSERSGESGYTFGSGTRLTVV.

The chain recombines TRBV27 with TRBJ1-1; tentative D call: TRBD1 (5 bases). The CDR3 loop spans 13 amino acids. V lost 6 bases and J lost 3, with 11 bases in between. Germline CDR1 and CDR2: MNHEY and SMNVEV (reference sequence). This CDR3 is CASSPTGYTEAFF. CDR3 bases: TGTGCCAGCAGCCCCACAGGCTACACTGAAGCTTTCTTT.

The chain has TRBV12-3 or TRBV12-4 and TRBJ2-7; TRBD1 matches at 7 bases. V gave up 3 bases and J gave up 2 bases; unmatched junction bases: 10. This CDR3 is built from 16 residues. The DNA of the CDR3 is TGTGCCAGCAGTTTCCGTAACGTGGGACAGACCTACGAGCAGTACTTC. Translated: CASSFRNVGQTYEQYF.

The J gene is TRBJ1-5, the V gene TRBV24-1; D remains unclear. CDR3 length equals 16 residues. Between the trimmed V and J ends, which lost 4 bases and 2 bases, there was a span of 14 bases. From germline, CDR1 is KGHDR and CDR2 SFDVKD. CDR3 region: CATSDWPERRNQPQHF. CDR3 coding DNA: TGTGCCACCAGTGACTGGCCCGAACGCCGCAATCAGCCCCAGCATTTT.